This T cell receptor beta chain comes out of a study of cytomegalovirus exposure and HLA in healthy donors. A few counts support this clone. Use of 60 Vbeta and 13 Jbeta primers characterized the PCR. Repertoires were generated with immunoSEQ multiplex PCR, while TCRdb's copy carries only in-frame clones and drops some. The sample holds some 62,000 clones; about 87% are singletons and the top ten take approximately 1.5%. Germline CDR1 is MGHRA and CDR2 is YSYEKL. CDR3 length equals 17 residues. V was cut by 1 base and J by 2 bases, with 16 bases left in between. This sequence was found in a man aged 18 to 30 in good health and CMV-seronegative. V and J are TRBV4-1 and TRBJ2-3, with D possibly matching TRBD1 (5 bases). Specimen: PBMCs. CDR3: CASSQGGAQQLTDTQYF. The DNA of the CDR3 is TGCGCCAGCAGCCAAGGTGGGGCACAACAACTCACAGATACGCAGTATTTT.